This is a list of T cell receptor beta chains from one sample in a study of technical replicates of blood from several donors. The method was immunoSEQ multiplex PCR; TCRdb's version includes in-frame clones alone and lacks a portion of them. The table lists approximately 78,000 clones, just under 97% of them singletons. Source material: T cells isolated from PBMCs. Every receptor here comes from a human donor in good health. Each CDR3 is given with its conserved first and last residue. The order of the fields is J gene, V gene, CDR3 protein.

J gene: TRBJ2-1
V gene: TRBV7-6
CDR3 protein: CASSRGLAGGSEQFF

J gene: TRBJ2-7
V gene: TRBV11-1
CDR3 protein: CASSLSGVYEQYF

J gene: TRBJ1-2
V gene: TRBV6-5
CDR3 protein: CASGHKQGTGYTF

J gene: TRBJ2-7
V gene: TRBV29-1
CDR3 protein: CSVESSGYEQYF

J gene: TRBJ2-2
V gene: TRBV5-1
CDR3 protein: CASSLEPSGTGELFF

J gene: TRBJ1-1
V gene: TRBV5-1
CDR3 protein: CASKHEAEAFF

J gene: TRBJ1-1
V gene: TRBV28
CDR3 protein: CASRHRRGDREAFF

J gene: TRBJ1-5
V gene: TRBV7-9
CDR3 protein: CASSSPRQGNGNQPQHF

J gene: TRBJ1-2
V gene: TRBV27
CDR3 protein: CASSLSDRGYGYTF

J gene: TRBJ2-7
V gene: TRBV19
CDR3 protein: CASSMNRQFSYEQYF

J gene: TRBJ2-3
V gene: TRBV9
CDR3 protein: CASSAGQGAHHTQYF

J gene: TRBJ1-6
V gene: TRBV30
CDR3 protein: CAWNLQGAPYNSPLHF

J gene: TRBJ1-3
V gene: TRBV30
CDR3 protein: CAWSGMTGTGNTIYF

J gene: TRBJ1-3
V gene: TRBV25-1
CDR3 protein: CASNSGQGAGNTIYF

J gene: TRBJ2-7
V gene: TRBV4-1
CDR3 protein: CASRPGTSGAYEQYF

J gene: TRBJ1-5
V gene: TRBV12-2
CDR3 protein: CASRFLLSWTPGQGAYSNQPQHF

J gene: TRBJ2-3
V gene: TRBV5-1
CDR3 protein: CASSLVVASGGADTQYF

J gene: TRBJ1-6
V gene: TRBV11-1
CDR3 protein: CASSLDPGQVNSPLHF

J gene: TRBJ1-6
V gene: TRBV7-9
CDR3 protein: CASSRDSPELHF

J gene: TRBJ2-3
V gene: TRBV30
CDR3 protein: CAWRPGGPTDTQYF

J gene: TRBJ1-6
V gene: TRBV19
CDR3 protein: CACSDRGNYNSPLHF

J gene: TRBJ1-5
V gene: TRBV5-5
CDR3 protein: CASSTTGTNNQPQHF

J gene: TRBJ2-3
V gene: TRBV28
CDR3 protein: CASRDYRTDTQYF

J gene: TRBJ2-1
V gene: TRBV5-1
CDR3 protein: CASSLQVLYSYNEQFF

J gene: TRBJ1-2
V gene: TRBV6-5
CDR3 protein: CASSSPGIGYGYTF

J gene: TRBJ2-2
V gene: TRBV28
CDR3 protein: CASSATWRYTGELFF

J gene: TRBJ1-1
V gene: TRBV11-2
CDR3 protein: CASRIQQGDKTFF

J gene: TRBJ2-7
V gene: TRBV9
CDR3 protein: CASSVDGGRAYEQYF

J gene: TRBJ2-1
V gene: TRBV28
CDR3 protein: CASSASGSPYNEQFF

J gene: TRBJ2-1
V gene: TRBV2
CDR3 protein: CASSRWPKYNEQFF